Shown below are 10 T cell receptor beta chains from a single sample sequenced in a study of technical replicates of blood from several donors (dated by TCRdb to between 2016 and 2019). The method behind the library was the immunoSEQ multiplex PCR assay. Imported from immuneACCESS, the table was reduced by TCRdb to in-frame sequences with V and J called. These copies leave out some clones; in studies compared against another copy, an unresolved V gene accounts for under half, and the cause of the remainder is not known. The sample records 75,000 to 85,000 clones, roughly 95% of which are singletons. Of the sample, 0.36% falls within the top ten clones. The specimen sequenced was T cells isolated from PBMCs. All receptors derive from a human donor in good health.

CDR3 DNA sequence: TGTGCCAGCAGCCCGGACAACTCTGGAAACACCATATATTTT. Protein product: CASSPDNSGNTIYF. This chain uses TRBV7-9 with TRBJ1-3, with a possible D match to TRBD1 (5 bases). CDR1 and CDR2 (germline): SEHNR, FQNEAQ (reference sequence). V lost 5 bases to trimming and J lost 0 bases, with 8 bases between them. The CDR3 contains 14 residues.

The CDR3 DNA sequence: TGTGCCAGCGTAGGCCGGGACAGGCCTTACTTC. Amino acids: CASVGRDRPYF. The V and J genes are TRBV11-2 and TRBJ2-7; 8 bases line up with TRBD1. There are 11 residues in the CDR3. With 8 bases clipped from V and 13 bases from J, the junction kept 10 bases outside the gene matches. Germline CDR1 SGHAT, CDR2 FQNNGV.

This clone has more than one count but fewer than ten. The chain has TRBV11-2 and TRBJ2-2; no clear D gene. V lost 4 bases and J lost 4, with 13 bases in between. The CDR3 extends over 15 amino acids. Germline values: CDR1 SGHAT, CDR2 FQNNGV. The CDR3 nucleotides are TGTGCCAGCAGCTCAATCCGGGTCTCCACCGGGGAGCTGTTTTTT. Its protein product is CASSSIRVSTGELFF.

The gene calls are TRBV5-1 and TRBJ1-4; maybe TRBD1 (5 bases). V lost 0 bases, J lost 3 bases, and 12 bases lay in between. This CDR3 has 16 amino acids. Germline CDR1 is SGHRS and CDR2 is YFSETQ. CDR3 DNA sequence: TGCGCCAGCAGCTTGGACGTCGGACACCCTAATGAAAAACTGTTTTTT. The encoded protein is CASSLDVGHPNEKLFF.

The chain uses TRBV7-8 and TRBJ2-1, with a weak D call TRBD1 (6 bases). Germline CDR1 and CDR2: SGHVS and FQNEAQ. V lost 3 bases and J lost 7, with 16 bases in between. This CDR3 is 15 amino acids long. This CDR3 is CASSFYSGTPNEQFF. CDR3 coding DNA: TGTGCCAGCAGCTTCTACTCGGGGACACCTAATGAGCAGTTCTTC.

The chain recombines TRBV11-3 with TRBJ2-1; the match to TRBD2 covers 7 bases. Germline CDR1 and CDR2: SGHNT and YENEEA. This CDR3 comprises 14 residues. The J segment lost 0 bases and the V segment lost 7 bases, leaving 3 bases of the junction unmatched. Here the CDR3 reads CASNIAGSYNEQFF. CDR3 sequence (DNA): TGTGCCAGCAACATAGCGGGCTCCTACAATGAGCAGTTCTTC. Drawing the rest from reference TRBV11-3 and TRBJ2-1, the complete variable domain is EAGVVQSPRYKIIEKKQPVAFWCNPISGHNTLYWYLQNLGQGPELLIRYENEEAVDDSQLPKDRFSAERLKGVDSTLKIQPAELGDSAVYLCASNIAGSYNEQFFGPGTRLTVL.

The sample holds one count of this clone. J is TRBJ1-1 and V is TRBV6-6; 7 bases agree with TRBD1. Germline V gene sequence: CDR1 MNHNY, CDR2 SVGAGI (reference sequence). V was clipped by 5 bases and J by 1 base; unmatched bases: 4. This CDR3 is 14 amino acids long. DNA for the CDR3: TGTGCCAGCAGTCAAACAGGGGAGAACACTGAAGCTTTCTTT. Translating gives CASSQTGENTEAFF.

The chain combines TRBV5-4 with TRBJ2-7, with TRBD2 matching over 8 bases. Germline CDR1 is SGHNT and CDR2 is YYREEE (reference sequence). This CDR3 has 15 amino acids. Losses at the gene ends were 3 bases for V and 0 bases for J; bases not matched to a gene: 5. The chain's CDR3 is CASSSGREVSYEQYF. In nucleotides, the CDR3 is TGTGCCAGCAGCTCGGGGCGGGAGGTCTCCTACGAGCAGTACTTC.

The V gene is TRBV7-3, the J gene TRBJ2-1; 9 bases match TRBD2. V lost 1 base, J lost 4 bases, and 2 bases stayed unmatched. The CDR3 contains 15 residues. The germline V gene encodes CDR1 SGHTA and CDR2 FQGTGA. CDR3 sequence (DNA): TGTGCCAGCAGCTTAATAGCGGGAGTATACAATGAGCAGTTCTTC. Protein sequence: CASSLIAGVYNEQFF.

In this sample, this clone turned up once. This chain joins TRBV2 and TRBJ2-1; perhaps TRBD2 as D (6 bases). The V gene lost 6 bases and the J gene lost 9 bases, with 12 bases spanning the gap. The CDR3 has 12 amino acids. The germline gives CDR1 SNHLY, CDR2 FYNNEI. CDR3 protein: CASSGSKGEQFF. CDR3 DNA: TGTGCCAGCAGCGGGAGTAAGGGTGAGCAGTTCTTC.